The 3 T cell receptor beta chains presented below share a single source sample, sequenced in a study of shared clonotypes between healthy human individuals. Clones were sequenced by immunoSEQ multiplex PCR, and TCRdb holds only the in-frame ones, with some missing. This sample has some 2 million clones, with 85% to 95% found just once. Source material: naive CD4+ T cells sorted from blood. Subset described: CD45RA+ positively selected. The source is a man aged 18 to 30 in good health.

The chain has TRBV27 and TRBJ2-7, with D perhaps TRBD1 or TRBD2 (6 bases each). The ends were cut back, 2 bases at V and 3 bases at J, with 17 bases in the middle. Germline values: CDR1 MNHEY, CDR2 SMNVEV (reference sequence). The length of the CDR3 is 16 residues. CDR3 region: CASSLIGGPELYEQYF. For the CDR3, the DNA is TGTGCCAGCAGTTTAATAGGGGGGCCTGAACTCTACGAGCAGTACTTC.

This clone occurred once. The chain employs TRBV27 and TRBJ2-7, with D possibly TRBD2 on 6 matching bases. The CDR3 contains 16 residues. From germline, CDR1 is MNHEY and CDR2 SMNVEV (reference sequence). Trimming removed 7 bases at V and 1 base at J, with 20 bases between. In DNA, the CDR3 is TGTGCCAGCAAACCAGGTGGGGGGTCGGTTTCCTACGAGCAGTACTTC. Residues: CASKPGGGSVSYEQYF.

The chain couples TRBV28 to TRBJ1-4, with unresolved D. The CDR3 sequence is 16 residues long. V lost 6 bases to trimming and J lost 7 bases, with 21 bases between them. Per germline, CDR1 MDHEN and CDR2 SYDVKM. The CDR3 loop reads CASSPQVLGSGEKLFF. The CDR3 nucleotides read TGTGCCAGCAGCCCGCAAGTTCTGGGATCGGGTGAAAAACTGTTTTTT.